Listed below are T cell receptor beta chains from one sample, sequenced in a study of chemoradiotherapy in HPV16-positive cancers. Method: immunoSEQ multiplex PCR; TCRdb's copy keeps in-frame clones and lacks some. The sample has around 30,000 clones; about 89% are singletons. Sequenced here: blood, sampled from a patient who underwent chemoradiotherapy. Receptors were obtained from a human donor with HPV-associated anogenital cancer. Both conserved end residues are part of each CDR3. Fields, in order: V gene, J gene, D gene, clone size, CDR3 protein, CDR3 DNA. The D gene is left open where the match is weak. Only part of the rows carry a size: once, few, many, or a class if the clone is expanded.

TRBV7-9	TRBJ1-1	TRBD1	NA	CASSGDREAFF	TGTGCCAGCAGCGGGGACAGAGAAGCTTTCTTT
TRBV2	TRBJ2-1	TRBD2	NA	CASSEASGDEQFF	TGTGCCAGCAGTGAAGCTAGCGGGGATGAGCAGTTCTTC
TRBV27	TRBJ2-3	NA	once	CASSLWESSTDTQYF	TGTGCCAGCAGTTTATGGGAGTCTAGCACAGATACGCAGTATTTT
TRBV4-1	TRBJ1-2	NA	NA	CASSQAVGTNYGYTF	TGCGCCAGCAGCCAAGCGGTAGGAACCAACTATGGCTACACCTTC
TRBV6-1	TRBJ2-5	TRBD2	NA	CASSGGKAGEETQYF	TGTGCCAGCAGTGGAGGTAAAGCGGGAGAAGAGACCCAGTACTTC
TRBV5-4	TRBJ1-3	NA	NA	CASSHYQGSGNTIYF	TGTGCCAGCAGCCATTACCAGGGCTCTGGAAACACCATATATTTT
TRBV27	TRBJ1-6	NA	NA	CASSPRTGGFYNSPLHF	TGTGCCAGCAGTCCTCGGACTGGGGGTTTCTATAATTCACCCCTCCACTTT
TRBV2	TRBJ1-6	NA	few	CASSERGTFLYNSPLHF	TGTGCCAGCAGTGAGCGAGGGACATTCCTCTATAATTCACCCCTCCACTTT
TRBV28	TRBJ1-2	NA	NA	CASSLLGDYGYTF	TGTGCCAGCAGTTTATTGGGGGACTATGGCTACACCTTC
TRBV5-1	TRBJ2-1	NA	once	CASSLGGRSYNEQFF	TGCGCCAGCAGCTTGGGGGGACGGAGCTACAATGAGCAGTTCTTC
TRBV10-1	TRBJ2-7	NA	NA	CASSEWDIGDF	TGCGCCAGCAGTGAGTGGGACATCGGGGACTTC
TRBV27	TRBJ2-7	NA	NA	CASSLWQKSSYEQYF	TGTGCCAGCAGTTTATGGCAGAAAAGCTCCTACGAGCAGTACTTC
TRBV7-9	TRBJ1-1	NA	NA	CASSFQGEWTEAFF	TGTGCCAGCAGCTTTCAAGGGGAATGGACTGAAGCTTTCTTT
TRBV25-1	TRBJ1-2	NA	NA	CASSELAGSYYGYTF	TGTGCCAGCAGTGAATTGGCAGGGAGTTACTATGGCTACACCTTC
TRBV5-1	TRBJ1-2	NA	NA	CASSTGQPLYGYTF	TGCGCCAGCAGCACGGGACAACCTCTCTATGGCTACACCTTC
TRBV6-5	TRBJ2-5	NA	NA	CASSLTAYQETQYF	TGTGCCAGCAGTTTGACAGCGTACCAAGAGACCCAGTACTTC
TRBV28	TRBJ1-4	NA	NA	CASSPQVATNEKLFF	TGTGCCAGCAGTCCACAGGTAGCAACTAATGAAAAACTGTTTTTT
TRBV7-8	TRBJ2-3	TRBD2	NA	CASSASTSGSPDTQYF	TGTGCCAGCAGCGCCTCTACTAGCGGGAGCCCAGATACGCAGTATTTT
TRBV30	TRBJ2-7	NA	NA	CAWSPQGYEQYF	TGTGCCTGGAGTCCTCAGGGCTACGAGCAGTACTTC
TRBV9	TRBJ1-2	TRBD1	NA	CASSARQGDLRNYGYTF	TGTGCCAGCAGCGCTCGACAGGGAGATTTGAGGAACTATGGCTACACCTTC
TRBV7-9	TRBJ2-7	NA	few	CASSRDTYYEQYF	TGTGCCAGCAGCCGCGACACATACTACGAGCAGTACTTC
TRBV18	TRBJ1-2	TRBD1	few	CASSPGQGVYNTF	TGTGCCAGCTCACCGGGACAGGGTGTGTATAACACCTTC
TRBV5-1	TRBJ2-2	TRBD2	NA	CASSQRTSPMNTGELFF	TGCGCCAGCAGCCAAAGGACTAGCCCTATGAACACCGGGGAGCTGTTTTTT
TRBV11-2	TRBJ2-3	NA	once	CASSAQRFTDTQYF	TGTGCCAGCAGCGCTCAGCGGTTCACAGATACGCAGTATTTT
TRBV28	TRBJ2-7	NA	NA	CASSFRTDYEQYF	TGTGCCAGCAGTTTCCGGACAGACTACGAGCAGTACTTC
TRBV14	TRBJ2-3	NA	once	CASSQDRRGYGPASTDTQYF	TGTGCCAGCAGCCAAGATCGAAGAGGATATGGCCCCGCTAGCACAGATACGCAGTATTTT
TRBV5-4	TRBJ2-2	TRBD2	NA	CASRPGGREGNGELFF	TGTGCCAGCAGACCCGGGGGGCGGGAGGGGAACGGGGAGCTGTTTTTT
TRBV11-3	TRBJ2-5	NA	NA	CASSGDTNQETQYF	TGTGCCAGCAGCGGCGACACCAACCAAGAGACCCAGTACTTC
TRBV5-1	TRBJ2-7	NA	NA	CASSLDTVYEQYF	TGCGCCAGCAGCTTGGACACCGTCTACGAGCAGTACTTC
TRBV14	TRBJ1-6	NA	NA	CASNQPYSPLHF	TGTGCCAGCAACCAGCCTTACTCACCCCTCCACTTT
TRBV6-5	TRBJ1-3	NA	NA	CASSYDTGIGNTIYF	TGTGCCAGCAGTTACGACACCGGAATTGGAAACACCATATATTTT